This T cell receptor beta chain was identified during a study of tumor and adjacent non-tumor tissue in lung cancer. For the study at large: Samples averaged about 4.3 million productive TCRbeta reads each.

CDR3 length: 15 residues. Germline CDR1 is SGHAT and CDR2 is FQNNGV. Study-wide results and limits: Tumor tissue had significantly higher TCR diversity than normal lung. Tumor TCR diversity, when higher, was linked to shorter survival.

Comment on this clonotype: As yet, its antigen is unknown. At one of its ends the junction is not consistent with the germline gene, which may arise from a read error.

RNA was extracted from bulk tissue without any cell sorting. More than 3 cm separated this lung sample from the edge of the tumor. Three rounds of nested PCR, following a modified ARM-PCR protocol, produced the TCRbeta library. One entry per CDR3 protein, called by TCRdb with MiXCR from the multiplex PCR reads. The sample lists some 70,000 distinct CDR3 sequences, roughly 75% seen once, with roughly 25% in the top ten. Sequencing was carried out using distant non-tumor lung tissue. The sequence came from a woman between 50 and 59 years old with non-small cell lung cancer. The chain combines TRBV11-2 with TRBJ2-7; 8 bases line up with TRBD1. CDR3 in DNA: TGTGCCAGCAGCTCAGGGACAGGCCTGACCTACGAGCAGCAGTTC. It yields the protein CASSSGTGLTYEQQF.